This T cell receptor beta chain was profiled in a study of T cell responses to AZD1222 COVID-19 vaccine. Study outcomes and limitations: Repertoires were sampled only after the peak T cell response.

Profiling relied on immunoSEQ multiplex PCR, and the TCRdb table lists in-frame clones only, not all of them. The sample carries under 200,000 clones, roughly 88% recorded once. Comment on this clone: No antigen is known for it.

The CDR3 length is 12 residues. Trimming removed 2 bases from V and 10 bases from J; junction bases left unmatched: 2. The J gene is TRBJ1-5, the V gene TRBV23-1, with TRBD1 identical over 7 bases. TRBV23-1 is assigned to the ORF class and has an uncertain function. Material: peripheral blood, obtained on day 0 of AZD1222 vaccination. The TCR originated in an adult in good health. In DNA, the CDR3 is TGCGCCAGCAGTCAAGACAGGGAACCCCAGCATTTT. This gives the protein CASSQDREPQHF.